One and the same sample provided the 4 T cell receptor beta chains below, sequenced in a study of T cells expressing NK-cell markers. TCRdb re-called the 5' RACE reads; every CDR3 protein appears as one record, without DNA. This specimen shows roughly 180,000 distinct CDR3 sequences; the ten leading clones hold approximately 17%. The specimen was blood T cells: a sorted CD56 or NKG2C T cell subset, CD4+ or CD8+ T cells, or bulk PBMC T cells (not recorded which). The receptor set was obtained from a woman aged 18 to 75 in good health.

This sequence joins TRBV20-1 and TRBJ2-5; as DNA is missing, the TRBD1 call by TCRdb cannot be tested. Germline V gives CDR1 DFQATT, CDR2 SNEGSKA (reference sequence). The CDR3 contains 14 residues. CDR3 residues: CSAGRDSFKETQYF.

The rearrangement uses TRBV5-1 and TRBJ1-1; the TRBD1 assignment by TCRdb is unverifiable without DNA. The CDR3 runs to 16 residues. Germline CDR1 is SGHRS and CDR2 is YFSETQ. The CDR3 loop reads CASRKNTDRENTEAFF.

The CDR3 region is CASSLRTKGYTF. The chain is built from TRBV7-9 and TRBJ1-2; TCRdb's assignment of TRBD1 cannot be checked, as there is no DNA. Germline loops: CDR1 SEHNR, CDR2 FQNEAQ (reference sequence). This CDR3 is 12 amino acids long.

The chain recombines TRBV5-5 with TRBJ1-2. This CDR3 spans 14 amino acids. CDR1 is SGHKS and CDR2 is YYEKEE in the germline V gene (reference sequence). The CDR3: CASSRQDRGMAGTF.